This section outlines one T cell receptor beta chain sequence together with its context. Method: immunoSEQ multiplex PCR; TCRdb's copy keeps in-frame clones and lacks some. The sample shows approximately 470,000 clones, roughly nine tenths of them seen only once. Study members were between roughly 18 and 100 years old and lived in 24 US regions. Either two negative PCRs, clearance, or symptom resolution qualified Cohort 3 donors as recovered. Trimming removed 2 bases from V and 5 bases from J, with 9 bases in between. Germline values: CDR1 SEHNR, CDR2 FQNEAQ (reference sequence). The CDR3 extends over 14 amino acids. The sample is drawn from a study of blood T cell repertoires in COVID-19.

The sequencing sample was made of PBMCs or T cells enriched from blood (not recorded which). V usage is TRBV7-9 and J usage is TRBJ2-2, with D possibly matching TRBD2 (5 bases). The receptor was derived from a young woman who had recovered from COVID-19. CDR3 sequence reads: CASSLIASTGELFF. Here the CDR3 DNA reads TGTGCCAGCAGCTTAATAGCGTCGACCGGGGAGCTGTTTTTT. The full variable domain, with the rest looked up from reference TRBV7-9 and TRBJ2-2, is DTGVSQNPRHKITKRGQNVTFRCDPISEHNRLYWYRQTLGQGPEFLTYFQNEAQLEKSRLLSDRFSAERPKGSFSTLEIQRTEQGDSAMYLCASSLIASTGELFFGEGSRLTVL.